The TCR beta chain under discussion was sequenced for a study of blood T cell repertoires in COVID-19. Assay: immunoSEQ multiplex PCR; the TCRdb copy retains only in-frame clones and omits some. The data hold about 39,000 clones, with over 85% observed a single time. The CDR3 totals 15 residues. The trim removed 4 bases at V and 8 bases at J, leaving 8 bases unmatched. CDR1 is SGHAT and CDR2 is FQNNGV in the germline V gene. The specimen was peripheral blood. The TCR comes from a human donor with active COVID-19. The donor label of this sample is uncertain. The chain employs TRBV11-2 and TRBJ1-3, with 10 bases aligning to TRBD1. The CDR3 region is CASSSLGDRGYTIYF. As DNA, the CDR3 is TGTGCCAGCAGCTCACTAGGGGACAGGGGTTACACCATATATTTT.